The rows below give T cell receptor beta chains drawn from one sample of a study of immune heterogeneity within non-small cell lung tumors. TCRdb called the multiplex PCR reads again in MiXCR, with one record for every CDR3 protein. The table lists several thousand distinct CDR3 sequences, approximately 23% of them singletons, with about 9.4% in the top ten. Material for sequencing was lung tumor tissue. Every receptor here comes from a man between 65 and 85 years old with non-small cell lung cancer. Each CDR3 is given with its conserved first and last residue. The order of the fields is CDR3 protein, J gene, V gene.

CASSPEGEAGELFF TRBJ2-2 TRBV7-9
CASSPPVGRSTGELFF TRBJ2-2 TRBV18
CASSWDSSNEKLFF TRBJ1-4 TRBV7-2
CASSLRREGTLVEEQYF TRBJ2-7 TRBV28
CASSEGLAGAGELFF TRBJ2-2 TRBV10-1
CASRTTSSYEQYF TRBJ2-7 TRBV27
CAYRGQSSPQNTEAFF TRBJ1-1 TRBV2
CASSAGTGPYEQYF TRBJ2-7 TRBV7-9
CASTSPVSSEQYF TRBJ2-7 TRBV12-3/TRBV12-4
CASSSATGTLQYF TRBJ2-4 TRBV19
CASSLDSSYNEQFF TRBJ2-1 TRBV7-2
CASSFKTGTGSPNEQFF TRBJ2-1 TRBV5-4
CSARQPEGSPLHF TRBJ1-6 TRBV20-1
CASSYSSLDTQYF TRBJ2-3 TRBV6-1
CATRRLANTGELFF TRBJ2-2 TRBV6-1
CASSFEGVYGYTF TRBJ1-2 TRBV5-6
CASSESRDRGTGELFF TRBJ2-2 TRBV10-2
CASSGIGGTEAFF TRBJ1-1 TRBV5-1
CAISQEGSNGYTF TRBJ1-2 TRBV10-3
CASSPGWAGSTDTQYF TRBJ2-3 TRBV11-3
CAITNVRSGSEAFF TRBJ1-1 TRBV6-1
CSGRHSSYGYTF TRBJ1-2 TRBV20-1
CGSGGGARGPDDTANTGELFF TRBJ2-2 TRBV28
CASKQAWDESYEQYF TRBJ2-7 TRBV5-4
CASPVVGFGYTF TRBJ1-2 TRBV28
CASSLDARLTYNSPLHF TRBJ1-6 TRBV27
CASSSEGAYGNTF TRBJ1-2 TRBV5-1
CASSFANTGELFF TRBJ2-2 TRBV6-1
CATQPTSALYPDTQYF TRBJ2-3 TRBV24-1
CASSLRGGGQPQHF TRBJ1-5 TRBV28
CASSLLAPGELFF TRBJ2-2 TRBV5-6
CASSGGQDEQYF TRBJ2-7 TRBV2
CASSQDHPSSIHNEQFF TRBJ2-1 TRBV4-2
CSTTDLDHEQYF TRBJ2-7 TRBV20-1
CASSGQIPTDTQYF TRBJ2-3 TRBV6-1
CSASYLGQEYGQPQHF TRBJ1-5 TRBV20-1
CASRTESNTGELFF TRBJ2-2 TRBV19
CASSQPWGRGVFGYTF TRBJ1-2 TRBV4-1
CASSSTSGRYEWYEQYF TRBJ2-7 TRBV28
CASSKIRNPNYGYTF TRBJ1-2 TRBV19
CATSNSGGDTQYF TRBJ2-3 TRBV19
CASKKEDSLNTEAFF TRBJ1-1 TRBV6-4
CSASWDRENYGYTF TRBJ1-2 TRBV20-1
CASSRTVSYSEAFF TRBJ1-1 TRBV4-2
CASSLGKQNRETQYF TRBJ2-5 TRBV11-2
CSASSGGYNEQFF TRBJ2-1 TRBV20-1
CASSLYLDSNSPLHF TRBJ1-6 TRBV11-2
CASSSPTGAQPQHF TRBJ1-5 TRBV7-2
CASSQVWGNYGYTF TRBJ1-2 TRBV4-1
CASSQAQGQETQYF TRBJ2-5 TRBV4-1
CASSEGNRTPLTLHF TRBJ1-6 TRBV5-1
CASSFWRGALNEQYF TRBJ2-7 TRBV12-3/TRBV12-4
CASSRSSRETQYF TRBJ2-5 TRBV11-2
CSATRGGGTGELFF TRBJ2-2 TRBV20-1
CATSGGLAGGGLETQYF TRBJ2-5 TRBV15
CASSQDASAGGGADTQYF TRBJ2-3 TRBV4-1
CASSGETSGRGNEQFF TRBJ2-1 TRBV19
CATLAAGASSVNTVYF TRBJ1-3 TRBV10-3
CASSSRGPTGNTIYF TRBJ1-3 TRBV7-8
CASTTGQEYYGYTF TRBJ1-2 TRBV19